This T cell receptor beta chain was found in a study of CDR3 diversity in severe acne. This clonotype turned up a few times. The CDR3 runs 14 residues. Germline V lookup: CDR1 MNHNS, CDR2 SASEGT. Trimming took 4 bases from V and 3 from J, leaving 10 bases between them. TCRdb fed the PCR reads into MiXCR, producing one record per CDR3 protein. Among more than 80,000 distinct CDR3 sequences listed, around 47% were seen once. This sequence originates from a male donor with severe acne vulgaris. Specimen: blood. V usage is TRBV6-1 and J usage is TRBJ2-1; D possibly corresponds to TRBD1 (5 bases). CDR3 amino acids: CASSGGGIYNEQFF. In DNA, the CDR3 is TGTGCCAGCAGTGGGGGCGGAATCTACAATGAGCAGTTCTTC.